The TCR beta chain described here comes from a study of CD8 T cells in Susac syndrome. Random hexamers served to reverse transcribe roughly 0.45 to 1 ug RNA. The method of amplification for TCR beta CDR3 was immunoSEQ multiplex PCR, covering 54 Vbeta and 13 Jbeta. TCRdb fed the immunoSEQ multiplex PCR reads into MiXCR, producing one record per CDR3 protein. The sample carries 200,000 or so distinct CDR3 sequences, 90% to 95% recorded once. CDR3 length: 13 residues. V was shortened by 2 bases and J by 5 bases, with 9 bases between the two germline ends. The germline CDR1 and CDR2 sequences are SGHDT and YYEEEE. TEMRA cells underwent FACS enrichment and CD8+ and CD4+ T cells underwent negative isolation.

The V call is TRBV5-6, the J call TRBJ2-3; D not resolved. Sequenced: CD4+ T cells from PBMCs. The clonotype was recovered from a human donor with multiple sclerosis. In DNA form, the CDR3 reads TGTGCCAGCAGCTTACGGTCTGAAGATACGCAGTATTTT. As protein: CASSLRSEDTQYF.